This T cell receptor (beta chain) was profiled in a study of T cell responses to AZD1222 COVID-19 vaccine. The study, taken as a whole, reports: AZD1222 recipients seropositive at baseline numbered only five or six. Donors skewed white British and female; clonal diversity was possibly underestimated. In the spike-specific TCR repertoire, nearly half reportedly target unmutated variant regions. Without day 14 samples, only post-peak T cell repertoires were studied.

The CDR3 is 14 amino acids. With 4 bases removed from V and 4 bases from J, the gap between germline ends came to 14 bases. CDR1 is SGHRS, CDR2 YFSETQ, per germline. A remark on this clone: Antigen: not known.

Assay: immunoSEQ multiplex PCR; the TCRdb copy retains only in-frame clones and omits some. The sample lists about 120,000 clones; more than 75% were seen once. The input for sequencing was peripheral blood, taken 28 days after the second AZD1222 dose. The clonotype comes from an adult who received the AZD1222 COVID-19 vaccine. The chain employs TRBV5-1 and TRBJ1-1; D perhaps matches TRBD1 (6 bases). The CDR3 region is CASSPTGMSTEAFF. The CDR3 DNA is TGCGCCAGCAGCCCTACAGGGATGAGCACTGAAGCTTTCTTT. Combining the CDR3 with reference TRBV5-1 and TRBJ1-1 gives the whole variable domain KAGVTQTPRYLIKTRGQQVTLSCSPISGHRSVSWYQQTPGQGLQFLFEYFSETQRNKGNFPGRFSGRQFSNSRSEMNVSTLELGDSALYLCASSPTGMSTEAFFGQGTRLTVV.